The 30 T cell receptor beta chains presented below share a single source sample, sequenced in a study of blood T cell repertoires in COVID-19 (dated by TCRdb to 2020 to 2022). Library creation used the immunoSEQ multiplex PCR assay. Drawn from immuneACCESS, this table holds only the in-frame rearrangements with V and J called that TCRdb kept. Clones are partly lost; checked studies trace under half to an unresolved V gene and leave the rest unexplained. The sample data list about 220,000 clones, and around 82% of these were observed just once. 13% of the sample belongs to the ten largest clones. Sequencing used peripheral blood. The receptors shown here come from a human donor in a cohort sampled during active COVID-19.

The rearrangement joins TRBV7-8 to TRBJ2-3, with 9 bases that match TRBD2. CDR3 length: 13 amino acids. CDR1 is SGHVS, CDR2 FQNEAQ, per germline. The ends lost 7 bases at V and 12 bases at J; junction bases unmatched: 11. The DNA for the CDR3 is TGTGCCAGCACCAACCCTAGGGGGACTAGCCAGTATTTT. It is translated as CASTNPRGTSQYF.

The chain uses TRBV19 and TRBJ2-3; 7 bases line up with TRBD2. J gave up 5 bases and V 9 bases, and 14 bases lay outside the gene matches. There are 15 residues in the CDR3. Germline V CDR1 and CDR2: LNHDA, SQIVND (reference sequence). This chain's CDR3 is CASQSGGSALDTQYF. CDR3 DNA: TGTGCCAGCCAATCGGGGGGAAGTGCGTTAGATACGCAGTATTTT.

This sequence joins TRBV6-1 and TRBJ2-1; weak D call: TRBD2 (5 bases). The CDR3 contains 13 residues. Trimming took 0 bases from V and 11 from J, leaving 11 bases between them. Germline CDR1 is MNHNS and CDR2 is SASEGT. CDR3 bases: TGTGCCAGCAGTGAAGCCAGATCTAGCAAGCAGTTCTTC. Its protein is CASSEARSSKQFF.

This clone appeared once. The rearrangement joins TRBV28 to TRBJ1-6, with 7 bases matching TRBD1. The germline V gene has CDR1 MDHEN and CDR2 SYDVKM. The ends lost 5 bases at V and 18 bases at J; junction bases unmatched: 16. The CDR3 length is 14 residues. The CDR3 nucleotides are TGTGCCAGCAGTCGGGACAGCACCCTCGCCGATCACCACTTT. Translation: CASSRDSTLADHHF.

The rearrangement links TRBV5-1 to TRBJ2-2; the D gene is possibly TRBD1 (5 bases). V lost 6 bases and J 1 base, leaving 10 bases between the germline ends. The germline V gene has CDR1 SGHRS and CDR2 YFSETQ. This CDR3 has 14 amino acids. The CDR3 sequence: CASTPQGNTGELFF. DNA of the CDR3: TGCGCCAGCACCCCGCAGGGGAACACCGGGGAGCTGTTTTTT.

The CDR3 loop reads CASSVGTAGSPLHF. CDR3 sequence (DNA): TGTGCCAGCAGCGTAGGGACGGCGGGTTCACCCCTCCACTTT. The gene calls are TRBV9 and TRBJ1-6; D remains unclear. This CDR3 spans 14 amino acids. The V and J ends lost 0 bases and 9 bases respectively, with 10 bases between them. Germline assignment: CDR1 SGDLS and CDR2 YYNGEE.

Written as DNA, the CDR3 is TGTGCCAGTAGTATAGAAGGGAGAGCCGGGGCCAACGTCCTGACTTTC. Its protein is CASSIEGRAGANVLTF. V usage is TRBV19 and J usage is TRBJ2-6, with TRBD2 as a possible D gene (5 bases). The germline gives CDR1 LNHDA, CDR2 SQIVND (reference sequence). The CDR3 is 16 amino acids. The V end was cut by 0 bases, the J end by 4 bases, with 10 bases between.

The J gene is TRBJ2-5, the V gene TRBV6-2 or TRBV6-3; no clear D. Trimming took 0 bases from V and 5 from J, leaving 4 bases between them. Per germline, CDR1 MNHEY and CDR2 SVGEGT. CDR3 size: 12 residues. Here the CDR3 DNA reads TGTGCCAGCAGTTACTCCGTCGAGACCCAGTACTTC. Encoded protein: CASSYSVETQYF.

The V and J genes are TRBV21-1 and TRBJ2-5; the D call in the table, TRBD2, was not verified against the DNA. TRBV21-1 is given as a pseudogene. The CDR3 sequence is 18 residues long. As DNA, the CDR3 is TGTGCCAGCACCACGACAGGGAGGCTAGCGGGGGCCCAAGAGACCCAGTACTTC. Translation gives CASTTTGRLAGAQETQYF.

This chain uses TRBV18 with TRBJ1-1; 10 bases map to TRBD1. CDR1 KGHSH and CDR2 LQKENI come from the germline V gene. The CDR3 spans 13 residues. V gave up 7 bases and J gave up 5 bases; unmatched junction bases: 4. CDR3 sequence (DNA): TGTGCCAGCTTCCCGGACAGGGGGACTGAAGCTTTCTTT. This gives the protein CASFPDRGTEAFF.

CDR3 coding DNA: TGTGCCAGCAGTTTGCCTGGCCCTGGAAACACCATATATTTT. Protein sequence: CASSLPGPGNTIYF. The J gene is TRBJ1-3, the V gene TRBV28; D is undetermined. Trimming took 3 bases from V and 2 from J, leaving 8 bases between them. The CDR3 is 14 amino acids. Per the germline V gene, CDR1 is MDHEN and CDR2 is SYDVKM.

The chain recombines TRBV25-1 with TRBJ2-1; 8 nucleotides agree with TRBD2. The CDR3 spans 18 residues. The J segment lost 6 bases and the V segment lost 4 bases, leaving 17 bases of the junction unmatched. The germline V gene has CDR1 MGHDK and CDR2 SYGVNS. CDR3 sequence reads: CASSGGQKAGVDSNEQFF. CDR3 in DNA: TGTGCCAGCAGTGGTGGACAGAAAGCGGGGGTTGACTCCAATGAGCAGTTCTTC.

This clone has only one observation. The chain is built from TRBV18 and TRBJ1-5; D unclear. Germline V gene sequence: CDR1 KGHSH, CDR2 LQKENI. This CDR3 has 16 residues. Trimming took 0 bases from V and 2 from J, leaving 11 bases between them. CDR3 amino acids: CASSPPAGRGNQPQHF. In DNA form, the CDR3 reads TGTGCCAGCTCACCACCGGCGGGGAGGGGCAATCAGCCCCAGCATTTT. Based on the CDR3 plus reference TRBV18 and TRBJ1-5, the full variable domain is NAGVMQNPRHLVRRRGQEARLRCSPMKGHSHVYWYRQLPEEGLKFMVYLQKENIIDESGMPKERFSAEFPKEGPSILRIQQVVRGDSAAYFCASSPPAGRGNQPQHFGDGTRLSIL.

This clone was detected once. The rearrangement uses TRBV5-4 and TRBJ2-6; D is unclear. Germline CDR1 reads SGHNT; CDR2 reads YYREEE (reference sequence). V gave up 2 bases and J gave up 1 base, with 7 bases separating them. The CDR3 is 15 amino acids. The chain's CDR3 is CASSFRGSGANVLTF. The CDR3 nucleotides read TGTGCCAGCAGCTTCCGCGGATCTGGGGCCAACGTCCTGACTTTC. Looking up the rest from reference TRBV5-4 and TRBJ2-6 gives the full variable domain: ETGVTQSPTHLIKTRGQQVTLRCSSQSGHNTVSWYQQALGQGPQFIFQYYREEENGRGNFPPRFSGLQFPNYSSELNVNALELDDSALYLCASSFRGSGANVLTFGAGSRLTVL.

Only a few counts were recorded for this clone. The chain uses TRBV6-5 and TRBJ2-1; D may be TRBD1 (6 bases). The CDR3 extends over 14 amino acids. The V end lost 6 bases, the J end lost 5 bases, and 14 bases lay between the germline ends. Germline CDR1 and CDR2: MNHEY and SVGAGI. CDR3 loop: CASRTRDNDNEQFF. The DNA of the CDR3 is TGTGCCAGCAGAACCCGGGACAACGACAATGAGCAGTTCTTC.

V is TRBV9 and J is TRBJ1-2; possibly TRBD1 for D (6 bases). There are 15 residues in the CDR3. V gave up 4 bases and J gave up 5 bases, with 18 bases separating them. Germline lookup yields CDR1 SGDLS and CDR2 YYNGEE. The CDR3 DNA reads TGTGCCAGCAGCCCGCGGGGGGGGCCGGAATATGGCTACACCTTC. This encodes CASSPRGGPEYGYTF.

The chain couples TRBV4-1 to TRBJ1-5, with 10 bases lining up with TRBD1. V lost 2 bases and J lost 4; bases outside the gene matches: 5. This CDR3 spans 16 amino acids. Looked up from germline, CDR1 is MGHRA and CDR2 is YSYEKL. The CDR3 here is CASSQPDRGWNQPQHF. CDR3 DNA: TGCGCCAGCAGCCAACCGGACAGGGGGTGGAATCAGCCCCAGCATTTT.

The chain links TRBV28 to TRBJ1-2; perhaps TRBD1 as D (5 bases). CDR1 MDHEN and CDR2 SYDVKM come from the germline V gene. The CDR3 runs to 13 residues. V was clipped by 7 bases and J by 0 bases, with 9 bases between them. Here the CDR3 DNA reads TGTGCCAGCAAGGCAGGGTCTAACTATGGCTACACCTTC. Its translation is CASKAGSNYGYTF.

The CDR3 region has the DNA TGTGCCAGCAGCGGGACAGGGGGCGTTCAGGGAACTAATGAAAAACTGTTTTTT. Protein sequence: CASSGTGGVQGTNEKLFF. This chain links TRBV9 with TRBJ1-4; 11 bases agree with TRBD1. Germline CDR1 is SGDLS and CDR2 is YYNGEE. CDR3 length equals 18 residues. After removal of 3 bases from V and 1 base from J, the junction contained 8 bases not matched to a gene.

This clone was counted a few times. The rearrangement joins TRBV27 to TRBJ1-2; a weak D match, TRBD1 (6 bases). Germline lookup yields CDR1 MNHEY and CDR2 SMNVEV (reference sequence). V was clipped by 3 bases and J by 0 bases, with 17 bases between them. The CDR3 sequence is 17 residues long. The DNA for the CDR3 is TGTGCCAGCAGTTTTGTACAGGGTGATCCAGCTAACTATGGCTACACCTTC. Translating it yields CASSFVQGDPANYGYTF.

This chain links TRBV4-3 with TRBJ2-2; D gene ambiguous. V gave up 5 bases and J gave up 5 bases, with 12 bases separating them. This CDR3 has 14 residues. Per germline, CDR1 LGHNA and CDR2 YSLEER. CDR3 region: CASSWVTGTGELFF. CDR3 nucleotides: TGCGCCAGCAGCTGGGTAACGGGTACCGGGGAGCTGTTTTTT.

In this sample, this clone turned up a few times. The CDR3 DNA is TGCGCCAGCAGCGGGGACAGGGAGGGCTACACCTTC. Its translation: CASSGDREGYTF. The chain carries TRBV5-1 and TRBJ1-2, with 9 positions matching TRBD1. CDR1 and CDR2 (germline): SGHRS, YFSETQ. With V trimmed by 4 bases and J by 8 bases, 3 bases remained unmatched. The CDR3 contains 12 residues.

The chain is built from TRBV20-1 and TRBJ2-7; TRBD1 might be the D (5 bases). Trimming took off 4 bases at V and 5 bases at J, with 18 bases between the two ends. The CDR3 extends over 14 amino acids. Germline values: CDR1 DFQATT, CDR2 SNEGSKA (reference sequence). CDR3: CSAIEDQGRDEQYF. The CDR3 DNA reads TGCAGTGCTATTGAGGACCAGGGTCGGGACGAGCAGTACTTC.

For this clone: This sample also contains other DNA sequences that code for the same CDR3. The chain joins TRBV18 to TRBJ2-7; no clear D gene. This CDR3 is built from 13 residues. Trimming left V 1 base short and J 0 bases short, with 4 bases between. The germline CDR1 and CDR2 sequences are KGHSH and LQKENI. The CDR3 DNA follows: TGTGCCAGCTCACCACTTAGCTCCTACGAGCAGTACTTC. Translated, it gives CASSPLSSYEQYF.

The chain links TRBV7-8 to TRBJ2-3; D is perhaps TRBD2 (6 bases). The germline V gene has CDR1 SGHVS and CDR2 FQNEAQ. This CDR3 contains 15 residues. Trimming pared 1 base from V and 3 bases from J, leaving 11 bases between. The chain's CDR3 is CASSLGRRATDTQYF. The CDR3 region has the DNA TGTGCCAGCAGCTTAGGGAGGAGGGCGACAGATACGCAGTATTTT.

The chain carries TRBV9 and TRBJ2-5; 11 bases fit TRBD2. This CDR3 comprises 15 residues. V trimming: 4 bases; J trimming: 0 bases; junction bases outside the gene matches: 2. The V gene's germline CDR1 is SGDLS and CDR2 YYNGEE. The CDR3 nucleotides read TGTGCCAGCAGCCTAGCGGGGGGCCACCAAGAGACCCAGTACTTC. This translates into CASSLAGGHQETQYF.

The chain employs TRBV19 and TRBJ1-5, with a tentative D call TRBD1 (6 bases). V was trimmed by 6 bases and J by 1 base, leaving 13 bases between them. The CDR3 sequence is 15 residues long. The germline V gene encodes CDR1 LNHDA and CDR2 SQIVND (reference sequence). The CDR3 coding sequence is TGTGCCAGTAGGGACACAGGGTTCAGCAATCAGCCCCAGCATTTT. Translated: CASRDTGFSNQPQHF.

Notes on this clone: Other DNA sequences of this sample code for an identical CDR3. The rearrangement uses TRBV7-9 and TRBJ1-1; D possibly corresponds to TRBD1 (5 bases). Trimming removed 3 bases at V and 3 bases at J, with 8 bases between. This CDR3 has 13 amino acids. Looked up from germline, CDR1 is SEHNR and CDR2 is FQNEAQ (reference sequence). The CDR3 loop reads CASSFGGDTEAFF. CDR3 nucleotide sequence: TGTGCCAGCAGCTTTGGGGGGGACACTGAAGCTTTCTTT.

The chain couples TRBV7-2 to TRBJ2-7, with D perhaps TRBD2 (5 bases). CDR3 length: 14 residues. CDR1 SGHTA and CDR2 FQGNSA come from the germline V gene. The V and J ends lost 1 base and 1 base respectively, with 8 bases between them. CDR3 nucleotides: TGTGCCAGCAGCTTAGTAGCGTCGTCCTACGAGCAGTACTTC. Translated: CASSLVASSYEQYF.

The sample holds a few counts of this clone. This chain uses TRBV5-1 with TRBJ2-5, with D possibly being TRBD1 (6 bases). V dropped 1 base and J dropped 12 bases, with 25 bases sitting between them. The CDR3 is 16 residues long. The V gene's germline CDR1 is SGHRS and CDR2 YFSETQ. In DNA, the CDR3 is TGCGCCAGCAGCTTGATCCAGGGGACCGTGCTAGGGGCTGAGTACTTC. Protein: CASSLIQGTVLGAEYF. Together with reference TRBV5-1 and TRBJ2-5, the CDR3 gives the full variable domain: KAGVTQTPRYLIKTRGQQVTLSCSPISGHRSVSWYQQTPGQGLQFLFEYFSETQRNKGNFPGRFSGRQFSNSRSEMNVSTLELGDSALYLCASSLIQGTVLGAEYFGPGTRLLVL.